The next 9 T cell receptor beta chains were all read from a single sample in a study of vaccination effects on CD4 cells after COVID-19. Sequencing used immunoSEQ multiplex PCR; TCRdb keeps in-frame clones, though not all of them. The profile shows more than 30,000 clones, roughly 74% of them singletons. An approximately ten-day culture period preceded the isolation of CD4+ T cells. No antigen has been assigned to these receptors. This sample comprised CD4+ T cells from PBMCs cultured without peptide, obtained before COVID-19 vaccination. Receptor source: a human donor who received a COVID-19 vaccine.

The chain couples TRBV5-4 to TRBJ1-2; TRBD1 matches at 9 bases. The CDR3 runs 15 residues. V shed 0 bases, J shed 6 bases, and the junction held 6 bases outside the gene matches. Germline values: CDR1 SGHNT, CDR2 YYREEE (reference sequence). The CDR3 here is CASSLGGDRAHGYTF. In nucleotides, the CDR3 is TGTGCCAGCAGCTTGGGGGGGGACAGGGCCCATGGCTACACCTTC.

This clone was counted once. The chain employs TRBV7-9 and TRBJ1-1; D is ambiguous. V was trimmed by 3 bases and J by 3 bases, leaving 14 bases between them. The CDR3 runs to 15 residues. CDR1 SEHNR and CDR2 FQNEAQ come from the germline V gene (reference sequence). DNA for the CDR3: TGTGCCAGCAGCTTCACGGCGGTTGGGTACACTGAAGCTTTCTTT. Translating gives CASSFTAVGYTEAFF.

This chain joins TRBV5-1 and TRBJ2-7; the D gene could be TRBD1 or TRBD2 (5 bases each). This CDR3 comprises 15 residues. The germline V gene encodes CDR1 SGHRS and CDR2 YFSETQ. Trimming cost V 4 bases and J 4 bases, with 18 bases left between them. CDR3 in DNA: TGCGCCAGCAGCGTGCCGGGGCCGCCGGAGTACGAGCAGTACTTC. Encoded protein: CASSVPGPPEYEQYF.

The genes are TRBV12-3 or TRBV12-4 and TRBJ2-3; D is unclear. Trimming removed 3 bases at V and 4 bases at J, with 2 bases between. The length of the CDR3 is 11 residues. Here the CDR3 reads CASSFSDTQYF. As DNA, the CDR3 is TGTGCCAGCAGTTTCTCAGATACGCAGTATTTT.

The gene calls are TRBV5-1 and TRBJ1-4; 8 bases match TRBD1. Per the germline V gene, CDR1 is SGHRS and CDR2 is YFSETQ. J was trimmed by 3 bases and V by 2 bases; bases with no gene match: 3. This CDR3 comprises 15 residues. The chain's CDR3 is CASSLLGQANEKLFF. CDR3 nucleotides: TGCGCCAGCAGCTTACTGGGACAGGCTAATGAAAAACTGTTTTTT.

There are a few counts of this clone. The chain links TRBV7-2 to TRBJ1-2, with TRBD1 matching 10 bases. Germline V lookup: CDR1 SGHTA, CDR2 FQGNSA. V was clipped by 0 bases and J by 7 bases; unmatched bases: 14. The CDR3 is made up of 18 amino acids. The CDR3 spells CASSLASRDRGPRGGYTF. Written as DNA, the CDR3 is TGTGCCAGCAGCTTAGCCAGCAGGGACAGGGGCCCTCGAGGTGGCTACACCTTC.

CDR3 in amino acids: CASSFEPGNEQFF. CDR3 nucleotide sequence: TGTGCCAGCAGCTTCGAGCCAGGGAATGAGCAGTTCTTC. The genes are TRBV7-3 and TRBJ2-1; perhaps TRBD1 as D (5 bases). V shed 3 bases and J shed 7 bases, with 10 bases lying between them. The CDR3 consists of 13 residues. Germline V lookup: CDR1 SGHTA, CDR2 FQGTGA.

The chain carries TRBV19 and TRBJ2-1; 7 bases agree with TRBD2. V gave up 4 bases and J gave up 4 bases; unmatched junction bases: 4. Per germline, CDR1 LNHDA and CDR2 SQIVND (reference sequence). CDR3 size: 14 residues. The CDR3: CASSSGSRYNEQFF. The CDR3 DNA reads TGTGCCAGTAGTAGCGGGAGCAGATACAATGAGCAGTTCTTC.

V usage is TRBV12-5 and J usage is TRBJ2-5; 7 bases are a match to TRBD1. J lost 5 bases, V lost 4 bases, and 10 bases had no gene match. CDR3 length: 15 amino acids. Germline V gene data show CDR1 as LGHNT and CDR2 as FRNRAP. The CDR3 spells CASGWIGGGRETQYF. CDR3 nucleotide sequence: TGTGCTAGTGGTTGGATAGGGGGCGGAAGGGAGACCCAGTACTTC.